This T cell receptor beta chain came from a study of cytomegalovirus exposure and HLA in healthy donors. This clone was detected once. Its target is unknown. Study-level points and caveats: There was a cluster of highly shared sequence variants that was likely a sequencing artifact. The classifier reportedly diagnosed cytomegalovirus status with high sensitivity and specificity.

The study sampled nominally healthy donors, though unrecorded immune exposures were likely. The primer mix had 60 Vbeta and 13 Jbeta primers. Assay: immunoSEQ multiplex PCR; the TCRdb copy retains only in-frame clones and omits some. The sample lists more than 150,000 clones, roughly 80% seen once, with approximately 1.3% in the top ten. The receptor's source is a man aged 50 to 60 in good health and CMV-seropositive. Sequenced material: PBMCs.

CDR3 amino acids: CASLGTYNEQFF. CDR3 nucleotides: TGTGCCAGCCTAGGCACGTACAATGAGCAGTTCTTC. V and J are TRBV28 and TRBJ2-1; no reliable D call. Between the trimmed V and J ends, which lost 8 bases and 4 bases, there was a span of 9 bases. The CDR3 extends over 12 amino acids. CDR1 is MDHEN and CDR2 is SYDVKM in the germline V gene. The full variable domain, its missing parts supplied by reference TRBV28 and TRBJ2-1, is DVKVTQSSRYLVKRTGEKVFLECVQDMDHENMFWYRQDPGLGLRLIYFSYDVKMKEKGDIPEGYSVSREKKERFSLILESASTNQTSMYLCASLGTYNEQFFGPGTRLTVL.